This TCR beta chain is from a study of shared clonotypes between healthy human individuals. Under the authors' procedure: Junction-only immunoSEQ data arrived without quality scores, meaning filtering differed. The table came from immunoSEQ multiplex PCR; TCRdb's copy has only in-frame clones and leaves some out. The V and J calls and clone size come from that table; D and trimming were worked out from the DNA. The table lists 550,000 to 800,000 clones, around 90% of them singletons. The healthy adult donors were HIV-negative and reported no recent acute infections or vaccinations. CD8 memory pooled CD45RO+ cells and CCR7-negative CD45RA+ TemRA cells. Regarding this clone: Its antigen is unknown. Relative to the germline gene, one junction end is altered; a read error may explain this.

Germline CDR1 GTSNPN, CDR2 SVGIG (reference sequence). This CDR3 contains 14 residues. Overall study findings and caveats: A few donors had around 5.2% of their naive CD4 clonotypes in common.

This chain uses TRBV30 with TRBJ1-1, with no clear D. The sequenced sample was memory CD8+ T cells from PBMCs. The subset denotes: CD45RO+ cells pooled with CCR7-negative TemRA cells. The sequence came from a man younger than 35 in good health. Some clones in this sample may be carry-over from other donors' samples. CDR3 region: CAWSHTGPGAEASF. CDR3 sequence (DNA): TGTGCCTGGAGTCACACCGGGCCCGGCGCCGAAGCTTCCTTT. Complete variable domain (other parts from reference TRBV30 and TRBJ1-1): SQTIHQWPATLVQPVGSPLSLECTVEGTSNPNLYWYRQAAGRGLQLLFYSVGIGQISSEVPQNLSASRPQDRQFILSSKKLLLSDSGFYLCAWSHTGPGAEASFGQGTRLTVV.